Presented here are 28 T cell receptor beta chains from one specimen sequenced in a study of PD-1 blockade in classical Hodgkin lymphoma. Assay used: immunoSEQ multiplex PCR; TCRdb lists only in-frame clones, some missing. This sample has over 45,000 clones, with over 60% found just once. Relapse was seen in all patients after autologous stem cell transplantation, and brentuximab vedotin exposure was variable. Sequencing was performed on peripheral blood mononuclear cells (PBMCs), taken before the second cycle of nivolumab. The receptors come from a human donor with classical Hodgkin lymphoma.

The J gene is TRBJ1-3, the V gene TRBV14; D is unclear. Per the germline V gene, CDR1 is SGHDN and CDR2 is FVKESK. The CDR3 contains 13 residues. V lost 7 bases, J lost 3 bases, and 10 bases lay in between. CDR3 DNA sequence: TGTGCCAGCACCCTCGCGGGTGGAAACACCATATATTTT. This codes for CASTLAGGNTIYF.

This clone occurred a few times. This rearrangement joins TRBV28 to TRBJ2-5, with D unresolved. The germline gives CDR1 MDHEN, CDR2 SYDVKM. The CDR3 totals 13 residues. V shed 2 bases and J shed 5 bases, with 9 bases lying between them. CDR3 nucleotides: TGTGCCAGCAGTTTAATAAGGCCGGAGACCCAGTACTTC. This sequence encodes CASSLIRPETQYF.

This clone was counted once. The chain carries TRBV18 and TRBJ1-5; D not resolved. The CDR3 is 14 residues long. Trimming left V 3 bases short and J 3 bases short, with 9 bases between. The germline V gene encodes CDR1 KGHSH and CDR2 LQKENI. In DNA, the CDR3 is TGTGCCAGCTCACCCGTCCAGGACAATCAGCCCCAGCATTTT. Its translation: CASSPVQDNQPQHF.

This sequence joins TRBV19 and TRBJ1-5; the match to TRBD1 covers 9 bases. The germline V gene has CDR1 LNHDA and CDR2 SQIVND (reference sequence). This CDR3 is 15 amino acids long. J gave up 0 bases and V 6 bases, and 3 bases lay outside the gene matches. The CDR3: CASSGQGYSNQPQHF. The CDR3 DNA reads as TGTGCCAGTAGCGGACAGGGGTATAGCAATCAGCCCCAGCATTTT.

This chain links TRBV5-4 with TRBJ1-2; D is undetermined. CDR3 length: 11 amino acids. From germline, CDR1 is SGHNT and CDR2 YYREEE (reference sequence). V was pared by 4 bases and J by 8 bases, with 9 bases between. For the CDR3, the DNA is TGTGCCAGCAGCACTCCCTGGGGCTACACCTTC. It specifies CASSTPWGYTF.

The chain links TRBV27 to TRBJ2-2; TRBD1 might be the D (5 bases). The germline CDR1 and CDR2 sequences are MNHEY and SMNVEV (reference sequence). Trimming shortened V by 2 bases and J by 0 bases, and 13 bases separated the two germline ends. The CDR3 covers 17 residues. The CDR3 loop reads CASSLRGSPANTGELFF. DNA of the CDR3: TGTGCCAGCAGTTTAAGGGGTTCGCCCGCGAACACCGGGGAGCTGTTTTTT.

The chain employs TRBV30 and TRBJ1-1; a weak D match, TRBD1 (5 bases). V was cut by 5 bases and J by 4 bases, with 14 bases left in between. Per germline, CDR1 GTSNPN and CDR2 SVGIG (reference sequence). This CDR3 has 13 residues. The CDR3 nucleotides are TGTGCCTGGGACCGACAGACGGGCACTGAAGCTTTCTTT. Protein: CAWDRQTGTEAFF.

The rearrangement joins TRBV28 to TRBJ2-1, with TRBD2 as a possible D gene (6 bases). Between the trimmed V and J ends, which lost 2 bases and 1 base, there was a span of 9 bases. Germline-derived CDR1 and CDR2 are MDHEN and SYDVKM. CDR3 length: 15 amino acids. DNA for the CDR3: TGTGCCAGCAGTTTAAGTGCGGGATCCTACAATGAGCAGTTCTTC. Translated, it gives CASSLSAGSYNEQFF.

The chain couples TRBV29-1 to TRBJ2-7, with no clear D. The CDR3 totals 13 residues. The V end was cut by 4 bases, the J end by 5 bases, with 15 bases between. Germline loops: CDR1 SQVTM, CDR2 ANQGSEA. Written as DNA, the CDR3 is TGCAGCGTTGTAACTGGGGTACCCCACGAGCAGTACTTC. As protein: CSVVTGVPHEQYF.

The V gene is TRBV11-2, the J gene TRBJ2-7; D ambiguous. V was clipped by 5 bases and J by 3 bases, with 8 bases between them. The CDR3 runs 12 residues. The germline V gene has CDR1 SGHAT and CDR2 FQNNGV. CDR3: CASSEINYEQYF. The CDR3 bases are TGTGCCAGCAGCGAAATAAACTACGAGCAGTACTTC.

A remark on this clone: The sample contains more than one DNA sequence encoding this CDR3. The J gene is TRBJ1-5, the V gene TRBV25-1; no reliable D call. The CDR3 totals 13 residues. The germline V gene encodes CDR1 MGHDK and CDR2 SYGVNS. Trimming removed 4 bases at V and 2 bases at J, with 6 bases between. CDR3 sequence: CASSGPGNQPQHF. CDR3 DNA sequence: TGTGCCAGCAGTGGCCCCGGCAATCAGCCCCAGCATTTT.

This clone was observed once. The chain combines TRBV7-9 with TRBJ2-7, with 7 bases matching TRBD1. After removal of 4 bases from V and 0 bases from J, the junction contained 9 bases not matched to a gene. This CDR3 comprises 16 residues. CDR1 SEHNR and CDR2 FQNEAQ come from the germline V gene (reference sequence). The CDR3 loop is CASSSHARDSSYEQYF. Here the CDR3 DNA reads TGTGCCAGCAGCTCCCACGCGAGGGACAGCTCCTACGAGCAGTACTTC.

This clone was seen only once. DNA of the CDR3: TGCGCCAGCAGCCTACAGGGTGACACCGGGGAGCTGTTTTTT. Its translation is CASSLQGDTGELFF. The chain carries TRBV4-1 and TRBJ2-2; D possibly corresponds to TRBD1 (6 bases). The CDR3 spans 14 residues. CDR1 and CDR2 from the germline V gene are MGHRA and YSYEKL. Trimming pared 4 bases from V and 3 bases from J, leaving 9 bases between.

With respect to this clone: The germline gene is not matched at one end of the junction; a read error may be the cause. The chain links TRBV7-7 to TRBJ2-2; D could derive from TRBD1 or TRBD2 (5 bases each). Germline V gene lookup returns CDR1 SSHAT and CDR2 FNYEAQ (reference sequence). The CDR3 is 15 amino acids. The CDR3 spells CASSFGDPNTGELFF. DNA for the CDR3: TGTGCTAGCAGCTTCGGGGACCCTAACACCGGGGAGCTGTTTTTT.

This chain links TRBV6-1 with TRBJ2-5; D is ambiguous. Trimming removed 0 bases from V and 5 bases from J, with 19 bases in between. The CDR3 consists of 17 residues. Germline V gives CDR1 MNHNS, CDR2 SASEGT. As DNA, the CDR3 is TGTGCCAGCAGTGAAGCGGCCAGCAGTCATTCGGGTGAGACCCAGTACTTC. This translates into CASSEAASSHSGETQYF.

This CDR3 is CASSQATPGDDEQYF. CDR3 nucleotide sequence: TGCGCCAGCAGCCAAGCTACCCCGGGGGACGACGAGCAGTACTTC. The chain couples TRBV4-1 to TRBJ2-7, with a tentative D call TRBD2 (6 bases). Germline assignment: CDR1 MGHRA and CDR2 YSYEKL. V was clipped by 1 base and J by 5 bases, with 15 bases between them. The CDR3 totals 15 residues.

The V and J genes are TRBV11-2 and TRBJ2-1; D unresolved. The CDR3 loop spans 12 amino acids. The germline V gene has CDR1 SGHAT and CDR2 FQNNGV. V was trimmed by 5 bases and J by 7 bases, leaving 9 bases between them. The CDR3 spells CASSRLANEQFF. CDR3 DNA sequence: TGTGCCAGCAGCCGCCTCGCAAATGAGCAGTTCTTC.

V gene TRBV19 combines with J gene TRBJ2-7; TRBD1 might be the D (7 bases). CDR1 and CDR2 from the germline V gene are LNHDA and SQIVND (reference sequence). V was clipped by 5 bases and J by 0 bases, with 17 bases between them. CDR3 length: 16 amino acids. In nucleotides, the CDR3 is TGTGCCAGTAGTTCCGGGCGGCAGGGGGGCTCCTACGAGCAGTACTTC. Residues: CASSSGRQGGSYEQYF.

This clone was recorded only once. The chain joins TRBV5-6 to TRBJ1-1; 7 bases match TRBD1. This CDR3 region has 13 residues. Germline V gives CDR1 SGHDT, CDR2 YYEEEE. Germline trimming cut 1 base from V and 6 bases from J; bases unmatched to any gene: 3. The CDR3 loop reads CASSLSGGAEAFF. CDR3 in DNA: TGTGCCAGCAGCTTGTCAGGGGGGGCTGAAGCTTTCTTT. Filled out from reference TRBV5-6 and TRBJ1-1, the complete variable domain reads DAGVTQSPTHLIKTRGQQVTLRCSPKSGHDTVSWYQQALGQGPQFIFQYYEEEERQRGNFPDRFSGHQFPNYSSELNVNALLLGDSALYLCASSLSGGAEAFFGQGTRLTVV.

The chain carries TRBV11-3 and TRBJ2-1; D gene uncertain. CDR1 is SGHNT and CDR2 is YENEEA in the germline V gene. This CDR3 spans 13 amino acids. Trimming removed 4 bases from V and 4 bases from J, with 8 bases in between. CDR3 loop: CASSSGRYNEQFF. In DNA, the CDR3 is TGTGCCAGCAGCTCCGGACGGTACAATGAGCAGTTCTTC. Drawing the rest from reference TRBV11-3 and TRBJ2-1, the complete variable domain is EAGVVQSPRYKIIEKKQPVAFWCNPISGHNTLYWYLQNLGQGPELLIRYENEEAVDDSQLPKDRFSAERLKGVDSTLKIQPAELGDSAVYLCASSSGRYNEQFFGPGTRLTVL.

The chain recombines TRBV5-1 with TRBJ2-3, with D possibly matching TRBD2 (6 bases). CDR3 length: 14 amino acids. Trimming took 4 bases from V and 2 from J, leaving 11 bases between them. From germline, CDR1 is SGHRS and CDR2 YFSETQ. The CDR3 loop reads CASSALANTDTQYF. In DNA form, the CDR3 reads TGCGCCAGCAGCGCCCTAGCGAACACAGATACGCAGTATTTT.

The CDR3 DNA sequence: TGTGCCAGCTTACCCCGAGTGGGGGCCGGGGAGCTGTTTTTT. Amino acids: CASLPRVGAGELFF. V gene TRBV7-2 combines with J gene TRBJ2-2, with D perhaps assigned TRBD1 or TRBD2 (5 bases each). The CDR3 sequence is 14 residues long. Germline-derived CDR1 and CDR2 are SGHTA and FQGNSA. V was cut by 8 bases and J by 6 bases, with 16 bases left in between. The full variable domain, in which reference TRBV7-2 and TRBJ2-2 provide the parts outside the CDR3, is GAGVSQSPSNKVTEKGKDVELRCDPISGHTALYWYRQSLGQGLEFLIYFQGNSAPDKSGLPSDRFSAERTGGSVSTLTIQRTQQEDSAVYLCASLPRVGAGELFFGEGSRLTVL.

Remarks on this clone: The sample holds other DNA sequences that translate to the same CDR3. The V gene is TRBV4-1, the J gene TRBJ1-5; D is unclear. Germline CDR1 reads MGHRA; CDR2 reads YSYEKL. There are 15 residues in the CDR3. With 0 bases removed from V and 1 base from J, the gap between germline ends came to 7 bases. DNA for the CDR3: TGCGCCAGCAGCCAAGACGGCAGAAGCAATCAGCCCCAGCATTTT. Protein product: CASSQDGRSNQPQHF.

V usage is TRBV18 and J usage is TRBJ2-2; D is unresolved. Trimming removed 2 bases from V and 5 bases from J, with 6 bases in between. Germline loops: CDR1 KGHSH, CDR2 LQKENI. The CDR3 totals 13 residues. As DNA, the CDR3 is TGTGCCAGCTCACCAACGGTAACCGGGGAGCTGTTTTTT. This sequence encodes CASSPTVTGELFF.

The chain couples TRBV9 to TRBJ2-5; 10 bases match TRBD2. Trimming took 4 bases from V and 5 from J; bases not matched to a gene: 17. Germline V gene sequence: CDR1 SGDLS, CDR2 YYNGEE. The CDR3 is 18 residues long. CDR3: CASSTRAIGSGRWETQYF. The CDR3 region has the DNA TGTGCCAGCAGCACGAGGGCCATTGGTAGCGGGAGGTGGGAGACCCAGTACTTC. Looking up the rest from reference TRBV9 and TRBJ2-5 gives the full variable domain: DSGVTQTPKHLITATGQRVTLRCSPRSGDLSVYWYQQSLDQGLQFLIQYYNGEERAKGNILERFSAQQFPDLHSELNLSSLELGDSALYFCASSTRAIGSGRWETQYFGPGTRLLVL.

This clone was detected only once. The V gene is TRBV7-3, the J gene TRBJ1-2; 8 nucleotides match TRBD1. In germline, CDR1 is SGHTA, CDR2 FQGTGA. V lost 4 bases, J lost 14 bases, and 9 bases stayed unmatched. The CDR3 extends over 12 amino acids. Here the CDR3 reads CASSSGQGRFTF. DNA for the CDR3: TGTGCCAGCAGCTCCGGACAGGGCAGGTTTACCTTC.

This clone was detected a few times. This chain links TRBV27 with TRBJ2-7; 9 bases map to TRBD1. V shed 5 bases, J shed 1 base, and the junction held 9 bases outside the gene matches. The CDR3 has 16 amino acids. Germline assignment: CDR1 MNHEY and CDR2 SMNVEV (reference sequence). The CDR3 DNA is TGTGCCAGCAGTGGGCTTCCCGGGACAGGGTCCTACGAGCAGTACTTC. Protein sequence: CASSGLPGTGSYEQYF.

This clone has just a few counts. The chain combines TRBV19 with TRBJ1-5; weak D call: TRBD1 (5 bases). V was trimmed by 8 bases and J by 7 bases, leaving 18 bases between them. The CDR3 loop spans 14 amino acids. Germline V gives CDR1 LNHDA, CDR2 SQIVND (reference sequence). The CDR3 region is CASRPDSGGQPQHF. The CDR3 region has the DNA TGTGCCAGTCGACCCGACAGTGGAGGCCAGCCCCAGCATTTT.